The 13 T cell receptor beta chains below come from one sample, sequenced in a study of blood T cell dynamics during melanoma immunotherapy. TCRdb keeps only in-frame clones here, not all; method: immunoSEQ multiplex PCR. The sample consists of approximately 25,000 clones, 70% to 90% of them appearing once. This sample's time point: pre-treatment baseline. Material: blood, obtained from a patient treated with checkpoint blockade. The receptor set was obtained from a human donor with melanoma.

This clone was seen once. The rearrangement links TRBV7-6 to TRBJ2-1, with TRBD2 matching 8 bases. The V gene's germline CDR1 is SGHVS and CDR2 FNYEAQ. Trimming took 5 bases from V and 6 from J; bases not matched to a gene: 15. The CDR3 runs to 17 residues. The CDR3 here is CASSPELAEGLLNEQFF. The DNA of the CDR3 is TGTGCCAGCAGCCCGGAACTAGCGGAAGGGCTCCTCAATGAGCAGTTCTTC.

This chain uses TRBV19 with TRBJ2-3; 14 bases are a match to TRBD2. The germline gives CDR1 LNHDA, CDR2 SQIVND (reference sequence). The J segment lost 5 bases and the V segment lost 5 bases, leaving 3 bases of the junction unmatched. The CDR3 length is 15 residues. This CDR3 is CASSLGLAGGDTQYF. CDR3 sequence (DNA): TGTGCCAGTAGTCTCGGACTAGCGGGAGGAGATACGCAGTATTTT. Together with reference TRBV19 and TRBJ2-3, the CDR3 gives the full variable domain: DGGITQSPKYLFRKEGQNVTLSCEQNLNHDAMYWYRQDPGQGLRLIYYSQIVNDFQKGDIAEGYSVSREKKESFPLTVTSAQKNPTAFYLCASSLGLAGGDTQYFGPGTRLTVL.

The rearrangement uses TRBV6-5 and TRBJ2-2, with TRBD1 matching 7 bases. This CDR3 region has 16 residues. Losses at the gene ends were 4 bases for V and 2 bases for J; bases not matched to a gene: 7. The germline V gene encodes CDR1 MNHEY and CDR2 SVGAGI. CDR3 protein: CASSSLGQINTGELFF. The CDR3 DNA is TGTGCCAGCAGTTCCTTGGGACAGATAAACACCGGGGAGCTGTTTTTT.

The CDR3 reads CASSGSAGGNNEQFF. DNA of the CDR3: TGTGCCAGCAGTGGGTCAGCGGGAGGGAACAATGAGCAGTTCTTC. The chain is built from TRBV6-4 and TRBJ2-1; 10 positions match TRBD2. The CDR3 has 15 residues. The V segment lost 4 bases and the J segment 5 bases; nucleotides outside the gene matches: 5. Germline V CDR1 and CDR2: MRHNA, SNTAGT.

The rearrangement links TRBV18 to TRBJ1-1; D not resolved. Germline CDR1 reads KGHSH; CDR2 reads LQKENI. This CDR3 is built from 13 residues. Between the trimmed V and J ends, which lost 5 bases and 4 bases, there was a span of 11 bases. CDR3 region: CASSASFGTEAFF. CDR3 sequence (DNA): TGTGCCAGCTCAGCCTCCTTCGGCACTGAAGCTTTCTTT. Full variable domain (rest looked up from reference TRBV18 and TRBJ1-1): NAGVMQNPRHLVRRRGQEARLRCSPMKGHSHVYWYRQLPEEGLKFMVYLQKENIIDESGMPKERFSAEFPKEGPSILRIQQVVRGDSAAYFCASSASFGTEAFFGQGTRLTVV.

This chain links TRBV7-9 with TRBJ2-1; perhaps TRBD2 as D (5 bases). The CDR3 covers 10 residues. V lost 8 bases, J lost 15 bases, and 14 bases lay in between. Germline CDR1 and CDR2: SEHNR and FQNEAQ (reference sequence). Here the CDR3 reads CASEEVARFF. The CDR3 nucleotides read TGTGCCAGCGAGGAGGTAGCTCGGTTCTTC.

This sequence joins TRBV6-5 and TRBJ2-3, with a weak D call TRBD2 (6 bases). This CDR3 contains 13 residues. Trimming took 4 bases from V and 12 from J, leaving 17 bases between them. The germline V gene has CDR1 MNHEY and CDR2 SVGAGI. This CDR3 reads CASSSPGVLVQYF. The CDR3 nucleotides are TGTGCCAGCAGTTCCCCGGGGGTCCTCGTTCAGTATTTT.

The chain links TRBV6-6 to TRBJ2-5, with D unresolved. Germline CDR1 is MNHNY and CDR2 is SVGAGI (reference sequence). CDR3 size: 14 residues. V was trimmed by 6 bases and J by 7 bases, leaving 18 bases between them. CDR3 nucleotides: TGTGCCAGCAGCCACGCCGCTAGGGCAGTGACCCAGTACTTC. Its protein is CASSHAARAVTQYF.

The rearrangement links TRBV18 to TRBJ1-5; D possibly corresponds to TRBD1 (5 bases). Germline assignment: CDR1 KGHSH and CDR2 LQKENI. V lost 3 bases and J 2 bases, leaving 8 bases between the germline ends. The CDR3 is 14 amino acids. CDR3 amino acids: CASSPLGGNQPQHF. CDR3 nucleotide sequence: TGTGCCAGCTCACCCCTGGGGGGCAATCAGCCCCAGCATTTT.

The V call is TRBV2, the J call TRBJ1-4; tentative D call: TRBD1 (5 bases). The CDR3 spans 12 residues. V was clipped by 6 bases and J by 10 bases, with 12 bases between them. The germline gives CDR1 SNHLY, CDR2 FYNNEI. This CDR3 reads CASSEGRGKLFF. The CDR3 DNA reads as TGTGCCAGCAGCGAGGGGCGGGGAAAACTGTTTTTT. The full variable domain, its missing parts supplied by reference TRBV2 and TRBJ1-4, is EPEVTQTPSHQVTQMGQEVILRCVPISNHLYFYWYRQILGQKVEFLVSFYNNEISEKSEIFDDQFSVERPDGSNFTLKIRSTKLEDSAMYFCASSEGRGKLFFGSGTQLSVL.

V is TRBV10-3 and J is TRBJ2-7; 12 bases map to TRBD2. Germline assignment: CDR1 ENHRY and CDR2 SYGVKD. V lost 6 bases and J lost 2; bases outside the gene matches: 2. The CDR3 loop spans 14 amino acids. The CDR3 sequence is CAIRTSGGTYEQYF. The CDR3 nucleotides are TGTGCCATCAGGACTAGCGGGGGTACCTACGAGCAGTACTTC.

As concerns this clone: The limits of the CDR3 on the DNA are not certain, so only TCRdb's listed CDR3 is given. This chain connects TRBV28 to TRBJ1-1; TRBD1, the table's D call, lacks a check against the DNA. Germline lookup yields CDR1 MDHEN and CDR2 SYDVKM. The CDR3 is made up of 15 amino acids, end residues included. The CDR3 sequence is CASSSSDFGQGSPFF.

The rearrangement links TRBV5-1 to TRBJ2-5; D gene uncertain. The end of the DNA aligns better with TRBJ2-7, so the J call may be wrong. CDR3 length: 11 amino acids. Germline CDR1 and CDR2: SGHRS and YFSETQ. This CDR3 is CASSSSYEQYF. CDR3 DNA sequence: TGCGCCAGCAGCTCCTCCTACGAGCAGTACTTC.